Reported below is one T cell receptor beta chain. Its recognized antigen is unknown. No much larger clone is present one base from it, and per-base qualities are unavailable. Reading the germline V gene (reference sequence) gives CDR1 LGHDT and CDR2 YNNKEL. The CDR3 numbers 18 residues from cysteine through phenylalanine. The CDR3 DNA has 54 bases and is translated from base 1. The germline V end is reduced by 0 bases and the J end by 4 bases; junction bases left unmatched: 8. TCRbeta CDR3 regions were amplified from genomic DNA using the immunoSEQ Assay, a bias-controlled multiplex PCR. The study's own analysis went as follows. The number of nucleated cells in each sample was estimated by amplification of reference gene primers within the assay. To quantify the absolute abundance of each unique TCRbeta CDR3 rearrangement, sequence reads were collapsed and filtered. For each sample, productive Simpson clonality was calculated as the square root of Simpson's diversity index over productive rearrangements. In TCRdb, the immuneACCESS table is reduced to in-frame sequences with V and J assigned. These tables do not hold every clone; where another copy was compared, an unresolved V gene accounts for under half, and the others remain unexplained. The V and J calls and the clone size are those of that table, but D and trimming were determined from the DNA. This sample comprises 100,000 to 150,000 clones, 75% to 90% of them detected only once. The ten largest clones add up to around 3% of the sample.

The data derive from a study of blood T cell repertoires in COVID-19 (dated by TCRdb to the early 2020s). For context, the study as a whole: Samples from collaborators originated in the United States, Italy and Spain and spanned both the acute and convalescent phases of COVID-19. A de-identified subject ID, COVID-19 status, age in years and sex were almost always included in the sample metadata. Samples were obtained from the ongoing ImmuneRACE study (first 160 participants) and from about 1,300 subjects provided by 6 global collaborators. The prospective study material was composed of cDNA or gDNA derived from T cells, B-cell-depleted T cells, or PBMCs. The repertoires were released in a freely available public database intended as a resource for research on the immune response to SARS-CoV-2. Deeply sampled blood TCRbeta repertoires from subjects exposed to, actively infected with, or recovered from COVID-19 were included in the dataset. Where HLA class I and class II types were available, the types were taken from metadata supplied by the sample provider, not from assay-based typing.

At one collaborating source in Seattle, patients were enrolled during active infection and were followed longitudinally through the course of disease. Collaborating institutions collected whole blood in K2EDTA tubes following their own protocols. For TCRbeta analysis, collaborators shipped samples as frozen whole blood, isolated PBMCs, or DNA extracted from either of those sample types. What the work shows at the level of the full study, not this receptor alone: The quantity of clinical and demographic metadata differed by source and by participant and was supplied without curation.

The material sequenced was peripheral blood. The chain is assembled from TRBV3-1 (or the pseudogene TRBV3-2) and TRBJ2-2; 10 junctional bases match TRBD2. The clonotype was recovered from an elderly woman with COVID-19, enrolled during active disease. The base sequence is TGTGCCAGCAGCCAAGATCCGGCTAGCGGGAGATGCACCGGGGAGCTGTTTTTT. This is translated as CASSQDPASGRCTGELFF.